The clone carrying this T cell receptor beta chain was found once. The entry originates in a study of blood T cell repertoires in COVID-19. Trimming took 3 bases from V and 3 from J; bases not matched to a gene: 9. CDR1 and CDR2 from the germline V gene are GTSNPN and SVGIG (reference sequence). The CDR3 consists of 15 residues. Data came from immunoSEQ multiplex PCR; TCRdb stores just in-frame clones and leaves some out. The sample includes about 230,000 clones, under 90% of them seen just once. The rearrangement uses TRBV30 and TRBJ1-2, with 8 bases lining up with TRBD1. The sequencing sample was made of peripheral blood. This receptor was obtained from a man between 50 and 59 years old with COVID-19, enrolled during active disease. CDR3 sequence reads: CAWSPWTGFDYGYTF. For the CDR3, the DNA is TGTGCCTGGAGCCCTTGGACAGGGTTCGACTATGGCTACACCTTC. Combining the CDR3 with reference TRBV30 and TRBJ1-2 gives the whole variable domain SQTIHQWPATLVQPVGSPLSLECTVEGTSNPNLYWYRQAAGRGLQLLFYSVGIGQISSEVPQNLSASRPQDRQFILSSKKLLLSDSGFYLCAWSPWTGFDYGYTFGSGTRLTVV.